The 29 T cell receptor beta chains below come from one sample, sequenced in a study of blood T cell repertoires in COVID-19. The assay was immunoSEQ multiplex PCR, and TCRdb's table has in-frame clones only and misses some. The sample holds 25,000 to 35,000 clones, roughly 90% seen once. The material sequenced was peripheral blood. These receptors all stem from a man between 70 and 80 years old with active or convalescent COVID-19.

CDR3 bases: TGTGCCAGCGGAATCCGGGACAGGGGTGGTGCTGAAGCTTTCTTT. Translated: CASGIRDRGGAEAFF. This rearrangement joins TRBV6-6 to TRBJ1-1; 10 nucleotides align to TRBD1. Looked up from germline, CDR1 is MNHNY and CDR2 is SVGAGI (reference sequence). The CDR3 spans 15 residues. V lost 8 bases and J lost 6; bases outside the gene matches: 12.

The chain employs TRBV9 and TRBJ2-6; weak D call: TRBD1 (5 bases). The CDR3 totals 20 residues. Trimming removed 1 base at V and 0 bases at J, with 20 bases between. The V gene's germline CDR1 is SGDLS and CDR2 YYNGEE. This CDR3 is CASSVMPFTGISSGANVLTF. In nucleotides, the CDR3 is TGTGCCAGCAGCGTAATGCCATTCACAGGAATAAGCTCTGGGGCCAACGTCCTGACTTTC.

This CDR3 reads CASSLVDGSSIYNEQFF. CDR3 DNA: TGTGCCAGCAGCTTGGTGGACGGGAGCTCGATCTACAATGAGCAGTTCTTC. The genes are TRBV5-6 and TRBJ2-1, with a weak D call TRBD2 (6 bases). The V end lost 0 bases, the J end lost 3 bases, and 16 bases lay between the germline ends. The CDR3 runs to 17 residues. Germline loops: CDR1 SGHDT, CDR2 YYEEEE.

This clone was observed a few times. The gene calls are TRBV28 and TRBJ1-2; weak D call: TRBD1 (5 bases). Germline V CDR1 and CDR2: MDHEN, SYDVKM. V was shortened by 6 bases and J by 4 bases, with 6 bases between the two germline ends. This CDR3 contains 11 residues. CDR3: CASRGGYGYTF. The CDR3 bases are TGTGCCAGCAGGGGGGGCTATGGCTACACCTTC.

This clone was seen a single time. The chain is built from TRBV23-1 and TRBJ2-7, with a weak D call TRBD1 (5 bases). TRBV23-1 is an ORF, with its function uncertain. V shed 7 bases and J shed 0 bases, with 10 bases lying between them. This CDR3 is 13 amino acids long. This chain's CDR3 is CASTNRSSYEQYV. Here the CDR3 DNA reads TGCGCCAGCACTAACAGGTCCTCCTACGAGCAGTACGTC.

The chain carries TRBV19 and TRBJ2-2; TRBD1 might be the D (6 bases). In germline, CDR1 is LNHDA, CDR2 SQIVND (reference sequence). The CDR3 runs 13 residues. V lost 3 bases, J lost 8 bases, and 10 bases lay in between. In DNA form, the CDR3 reads TGTGCCAGTAGTATCTTGGGGGCTGGGGAGCTGTTTTTT. Amino acid sequence: CASSILGAGELFF.

This clone turned up a few times. The chain is built from TRBV18 and TRBJ2-7; 9 bases are shared with TRBD1. Per germline, CDR1 KGHSH and CDR2 LQKENI. The CDR3 has 15 amino acids. J gave up 2 bases and V 1 base, and 3 bases lay outside the gene matches. CDR3 region: CASSPLGQGTYEQYF. CDR3 coding DNA: TGTGCCAGCTCACCACTTGGACAGGGGACCTACGAGCAGTACTTC. Using reference TRBV18 and TRBJ2-7 for the parts outside the CDR3, the full variable domain is NAGVMQNPRHLVRRRGQEARLRCSPMKGHSHVYWYRQLPEEGLKFMVYLQKENIIDESGMPKERFSAEFPKEGPSILRIQQVVRGDSAAYFCASSPLGQGTYEQYFGPGTRLTVT.

About this clone itself: The sample carries other DNA sequences with the same CDR3. V is TRBV29-1 and J is TRBJ1-2; D is ambiguous. Looked up from germline, CDR1 is SQVTM and CDR2 is ANQGSEA. Trimming shortened V by 0 bases and J by 3 bases, and 11 bases separated the two germline ends. CDR3 size: 14 residues. Written as DNA, the CDR3 is TGCAGCGTTGAAGATCCTCGGGGTGACTATGGCTACACCTTC. Translated, it gives CSVEDPRGDYGYTF.

The V call is TRBV27, the J call TRBJ1-5; 7 nucleotides line up with TRBD1. The trim removed 5 bases at V and 4 bases at J, leaving 8 bases unmatched. The CDR3 covers 15 residues. CDR1 MNHEY and CDR2 SMNVEV come from the germline V gene (reference sequence). The CDR3 here is CASSVGTVGNQPQHF. Written as DNA, the CDR3 is TGTGCCAGCAGTGTCGGGACAGTTGGTAATCAGCCCCAGCATTTT.

The J gene is TRBJ1-5, the V gene TRBV6-2 or TRBV6-3; D is perhaps TRBD1 (6 bases). Per germline, CDR1 MNHEY and CDR2 SVGEGT. The CDR3 totals 18 residues. V lost 2 bases and J lost 0, with 17 bases in between. The CDR3: CASSYLSARGDSNQPQHF. The DNA of the CDR3 is TGTGCCAGCAGTTACCTCTCGGCCAGGGGCGATAGCAATCAGCCCCAGCATTTT.

Only one count was recorded for this clone. This sequence joins TRBV5-5 and TRBJ2-1, with 10 bases lining up with TRBD2. Germline values: CDR1 SGHKS, CDR2 YYEKEE (reference sequence). The CDR3 totals 14 residues. The ends lost 2 bases at V and 5 bases at J; junction bases unmatched: 1. The DNA of the CDR3 is TGTGCCAGCAGCTTTAGCGGGGGGAACAATGAGCAGTTCTTC. It translates to CASSFSGGNNEQFF.

The chain uses TRBV7-2 and TRBJ1-1, with D perhaps TRBD1 (6 bases). The CDR3 is 15 amino acids. Looked up from germline, CDR1 is SGHTA and CDR2 is FQGNSA. V was pared by 6 bases and J by 8 bases, with 22 bases between. The CDR3: CASSRLALGGREAFF. As DNA, the CDR3 is TGTGCCAGCAGTCGCTTGGCTTTGGGGGGGCGCGAAGCTTTCTTT.

This chain joins TRBV18 and TRBJ1-2; possibly TRBD1 for D (5 bases). Germline V gene data show CDR1 as KGHSH and CDR2 as LQKENI. V shed 2 bases and J shed 2 bases, with 9 bases lying between them. CDR3 length equals 14 residues. CDR3 in amino acids: CASSPDGQNYGYTF. The CDR3 DNA is TGTGCCAGCTCACCAGATGGACAAAACTATGGCTACACCTTC.

The chain has TRBV3-1 (or the pseudogene TRBV3-2) and TRBJ1-4, with D perhaps matching TRBD1 (5 bases). The CDR3 length is 15 residues. The ends were cut back, 1 base at V and 5 bases at J, with 11 bases in the middle. Germline CDR1 and CDR2: LGHDT and YNNKEL (reference sequence). The DNA of the CDR3 is TGTGCCAGCAGCCAAGCCAACCAGGGCAATGAAAAACTGTTTTTT. It encodes CASSQANQGNEKLFF.

This chain uses TRBV7-2 with TRBJ1-1, with D tentatively TRBD1 (6 bases). This CDR3 comprises 15 residues. Trimming left V 5 bases short and J 2 bases short, with 15 bases between. Germline V gene data show CDR1 as SGHTA and CDR2 as FQGNSA. The CDR3 nucleotides read TGTGCCAGCAGCCCTCCCGGGACATATAACACTGAAGCTTTCTTT. Protein sequence: CASSPPGTYNTEAFF. The whole variable domain, remainder taken from reference TRBV7-2 and TRBJ1-1, is GAGVSQSPSNKVTEKGKDVELRCDPISGHTALYWYRQSLGQGLEFLIYFQGNSAPDKSGLPSDRFSAERTGGSVSTLTIQRTQQEDSAVYLCASSPPGTYNTEAFFGQGTRLTVV.

V is TRBV3-1 (or the pseudogene TRBV3-2) and J is TRBJ1-6; D is perhaps TRBD1 (6 bases). Trimming shortened V by 4 bases and J by 9 bases, and 16 bases separated the two germline ends. Germline-derived CDR1 and CDR2 are LGHDT and YNNKEL (reference sequence). This CDR3 has 15 amino acids. This CDR3 reads CASSPTGWGISPLHF. The CDR3 DNA follows: TGTGCCAGCAGCCCTACAGGGTGGGGTATTTCACCCCTCCACTTT.

In DNA form, the CDR3 reads TGTGCCAGCAGTGAACTGTTAGGACAGACTAACTATGGCTACACCTTC. Amino acid sequence: CASSELLGQTNYGYTF. The chain joins TRBV6-1 to TRBJ1-2, with D perhaps TRBD1 (6 bases). This CDR3 spans 16 amino acids. Trimming left V 2 bases short and J 0 bases short, with 13 bases between. Germline CDR1 and CDR2: MNHNS and SASEGT.

The chain carries TRBV2 and TRBJ1-1, with D unresolved. Per germline, CDR1 SNHLY and CDR2 FYNNEI. The CDR3 loop spans 12 amino acids. The ends were cut back, 3 bases at V and 2 bases at J, with 4 bases in the middle. CDR3 sequence reads: CASSDTNTEAFF. In nucleotides, the CDR3 is TGTGCCAGCAGTGACACAAACACTGAAGCTTTCTTT.

The J gene is TRBJ1-2, the V gene TRBV6-6; tentative D call: TRBD1 (5 bases). The CDR3 is made up of 16 amino acids. Per germline, CDR1 MNHNY and CDR2 SVGAGI (reference sequence). The germline V and J ends were trimmed by 0 bases and 4 bases, with 15 bases remaining between them. The CDR3 DNA reads as TGTGCCAGCAGTTACTCCGGAGGGGCGGTCAGCTATGGCTACACCTTC. It encodes CASSYSGGAVSYGYTF.

The chain has TRBV4-1 and TRBJ1-2; a weak D match, TRBD1 (6 bases). Per germline, CDR1 MGHRA and CDR2 YSYEKL. The CDR3 loop spans 18 amino acids. With 4 bases removed from V and 1 base from J, the gap between germline ends came to 22 bases. This CDR3 reads CASSRNHNAGANNYGYTF. CDR3 in DNA: TGCGCCAGCAGCCGCAATCACAACGCAGGGGCCAATAACTATGGCTACACCTTC.

The chain employs TRBV9 and TRBJ1-6; D gene uncertain. Germline V gene data show CDR1 as SGDLS and CDR2 as YYNGEE. The length of the CDR3 is 15 residues. The germline V and J ends were trimmed by 0 bases and 9 bases, with 13 bases remaining between them. The DNA for the CDR3 is TGTGCCAGCAGCGTAGGTGCCGGGGAAGTTTCACCCCTCCACTTT. Translation gives CASSVGAGEVSPLHF. Filled out from reference TRBV9 and TRBJ1-6, the complete variable domain reads DSGVTQTPKHLITATGQRVTLRCSPRSGDLSVYWYQQSLDQGLQFLIQYYNGEERAKGNILERFSAQQFPDLHSELNLSSLELGDSALYFCASSVGAGEVSPLHFGNGTRLTVT.

This chain links TRBV6-5 with TRBJ2-7; no firm D call. Germline-derived CDR1 and CDR2 are MNHEY and SVGAGI. Between the trimmed V and J ends, which lost 6 bases and 5 bases, there was a span of 20 bases. The CDR3 consists of 15 residues. DNA of the CDR3: TGTGCCAGCAGCCCCAGTTCCTCCCTAGGCAACGAGCAGTACGTC. Translating it yields CASSPSSSLGNEQYV.

This chain links TRBV9 with TRBJ1-1; D uncertain. Germline V gene sequence: CDR1 SGDLS, CDR2 YYNGEE. Deletions cut 0 bases from V and 5 bases from J, with 14 bases between. This CDR3 has 15 amino acids. Written as DNA, the CDR3 is TGTGCCAGCAGCGTAGGGAATCGGGATGGGACTGAAGCTTTCTTT. Translation: CASSVGNRDGTEAFF.

The chain recombines TRBV19 with TRBJ1-3, with 9 positions matching TRBD1. The CDR3 extends over 16 amino acids. The V gene end was trimmed by 6 bases and the J gene end by 3 bases; junction bases not matched to a gene: 9. Per the germline V gene, CDR1 is LNHDA and CDR2 is SQIVND (reference sequence). CDR3 nucleotides: TGTGCCAGTAGCCTACGAACAGGGGGCGGTGGAAACACCATATATTTT. Amino acid sequence: CASSLRTGGGGNTIYF.

The CDR3 DNA reads as TGCAGCGTCGTTGAGGGCCCGCTCACAACCGGGGAGCTGTTTTTT. This sequence encodes CSVVEGPLTTGELFF. The chain is built from TRBV29-1 and TRBJ2-2, with a possible D match to TRBD2 (5 bases). CDR3 length: 15 residues. The germline V and J ends were trimmed by 6 bases and 5 bases, with 19 bases remaining between them. CDR1 and CDR2 (germline): SQVTM, ANQGSEA.

The rearrangement joins TRBV4-2 to TRBJ1-1; D not resolved. Trimming took 0 bases from V and 4 from J, leaving 12 bases between them. The CDR3 has 15 residues. Germline V gene sequence: CDR1 LGHNA, CDR2 YNFKEQ. CDR3 nucleotides: TGTGCCAGCAGCCAAGAAGTCCAGGCGGGCACTGAAGCTTTCTTT. Amino acid sequence: CASSQEVQAGTEAFF.

CDR3 DNA: TGTGCCAGCAGGGGGTTTGGGACAATTGGAAACACCATATATTTT. It is translated as CASRGFGTIGNTIYF. The chain has TRBV28 and TRBJ1-3; the D gene is possibly TRBD1 (6 bases). Germline V gene lookup returns CDR1 MDHEN and CDR2 SYDVKM. This CDR3 spans 15 amino acids. The V end was cut by 6 bases, the J end by 3 bases, with 15 bases between. Complete variable domain (other parts from reference TRBV28 and TRBJ1-3): DVKVTQSSRYLVKRTGEKVFLECVQDMDHENMFWYRQDPGLGLRLIYFSYDVKMKEKGDIPEGYSVSREKKERFSLILESASTNQTSMYLCASRGFGTIGNTIYFGEGSWLTVV.

The rearrangement joins TRBV6-6 to TRBJ1-2, with TRBD1 matching 10 bases. Germline V gene lookup returns CDR1 MNHNY and CDR2 SVGAGI (reference sequence). CDR3 length equals 14 residues. The junction had 3 bases not matched to a gene; V was cut back by 6 bases and J by 2 bases. CDR3 in DNA: TGTGCCAGCAGGGAGGGACAGGGGAACTATGGCTACACCTTC. It encodes CASREGQGNYGYTF.

The rearrangement links TRBV4-1 to TRBJ2-3, with 9 bases fitting TRBD2. V dropped 8 bases and J dropped 2; count of bases not matched to a gene: 14. Germline CDR1 MGHRA, CDR2 YSYEKL. The CDR3 is 17 residues long. CDR3 sequence reads: CASLMTSGILNTDTQYF. The CDR3 nucleotides read TGCGCCAGCTTAATGACTAGCGGAATCTTGAACACAGATACGCAGTATTTT.